These 19 T cell receptor beta chains share one sample of origin, sequenced in a study of blood T cell repertoires in COVID-19. Assay: immunoSEQ multiplex PCR; the TCRdb copy retains only in-frame clones and omits some. The sample consists of some 250,000 clones, roughly 90% of them appearing once. The material sequenced was peripheral blood. The receptors shown here come from a man in his 60s with acute or convalescent COVID-19.

The chain carries TRBV5-4 and TRBJ1-4; D is possibly TRBD1 (5 bases). V lost 4 bases and J lost 7, with 17 bases in between. CDR3 length: 15 residues. CDR1 is SGHNT and CDR2 is YYREEE in the germline V gene (reference sequence). The CDR3 here is CASSLKGRGGEKLFF. The DNA of the CDR3 is TGTGCCAGCAGCCTAAAGGGGAGGGGAGGTGAAAAACTGTTTTTT. The full variable domain, its missing parts supplied by reference TRBV5-4 and TRBJ1-4, is ETGVTQSPTHLIKTRGQQVTLRCSSQSGHNTVSWYQQALGQGPQFIFQYYREEENGRGNFPPRFSGLQFPNYSSELNVNALELDDSALYLCASSLKGRGGEKLFFGSGTQLSVL.

The gene calls are TRBV5-1 and TRBJ1-2; D remains ambiguous. There are 14 residues in the CDR3. The germline V gene encodes CDR1 SGHRS and CDR2 YFSETQ. The V end lost 4 bases, the J end lost 8 bases, and 18 bases lay between the germline ends. The CDR3 loop reads CASSPEGTGEGYTF. CDR3 in DNA: TGCGCCAGCAGCCCGGAAGGCACCGGAGAGGGCTACACCTTC. The variable domain in full, completed from reference TRBV5-1 and TRBJ1-2, reads KAGVTQTPRYLIKTRGQQVTLSCSPISGHRSVSWYQQTPGQGLQFLFEYFSETQRNKGNFPGRFSGRQFSNSRSEMNVSTLELGDSALYLCASSPEGTGEGYTFGSGTRLTVV.

The J gene is TRBJ2-7, the V gene TRBV9; D is perhaps TRBD1 (5 bases). Trimming removed 0 bases at V and 0 bases at J, with 13 bases between. The CDR3 runs to 16 residues. CDR1 and CDR2 from the germline V gene are SGDLS and YYNGEE. The CDR3 reads CASSVAPGPSSYEQYF. The DNA for the CDR3 is TGTGCCAGCAGCGTAGCTCCAGGGCCGAGCTCCTACGAGCAGTACTTC.

The table lists this clone with a count of one. J is TRBJ2-7 and V is TRBV5-4, with TRBD2 matching over 13 bases. Germline-derived CDR1 and CDR2 are SGHNT and YYREEE (reference sequence). V shed 5 bases, J shed 2 bases, and the junction held 4 bases outside the gene matches. There are 15 residues in the CDR3. The CDR3 here is CASRPGTSGTYEQYF. The CDR3 DNA reads as TGTGCCAGCAGGCCCGGGACTAGCGGGACCTACGAGCAGTACTTC.

This chain connects TRBV2 to TRBJ1-5; no clear D gene. This CDR3 is built from 12 residues. Between the trimmed V and J ends, which lost 6 bases and 9 bases, there was a span of 12 bases. The V gene's germline CDR1 is SNHLY and CDR2 FYNNEI. CDR3 nucleotides: TGTGCCAGCAGCGCGGGCCCATGGCCCCAGCATTTT. As protein: CASSAGPWPQHF.

This chain connects TRBV5-1 to TRBJ2-3; 7 bases align to TRBD2. This CDR3 is 16 amino acids long. Trimming took 1 base from V and 6 from J; bases not matched to a gene: 11. Looked up from germline, CDR1 is SGHRS and CDR2 is YFSETQ. DNA of the CDR3: TGCGCCAGCAGCTTGAGACTAGCCGAGCTCCCCGATACGCAGTATTTT. It codes for CASSLRLAELPDTQYF.

The V and J genes are TRBV7-2 and TRBJ2-7; TRBD2 matches at 7 bases. Trimming took 1 base from V and 4 from J; bases not matched to a gene: 7. The V gene's germline CDR1 is SGHTA and CDR2 FQGNSA. The CDR3 sequence is 15 residues long. CDR3 bases: TGTGCCAGCAGCTTAGGTGGACTAGGGGATTACGAGCAGTACTTC. This gives the protein CASSLGGLGDYEQYF.

The chain is built from TRBV13 and TRBJ1-4; D is uncertain. V was cut by 4 bases and J by 2 bases, with 8 bases left in between. CDR3 length equals 14 residues. Germline V gene data show CDR1 as PRHDT and CDR2 as FYEKMQ (reference sequence). CDR3 bases: TGTGCCAGCAGCTCGTGGAGGACTAATGAAAAACTGTTTTTT. This sequence encodes CASSSWRTNEKLFF.

The rearrangement uses TRBV11-3 and TRBJ2-1; 9 bases map to TRBD2. V lost 5 bases, J lost 3 bases, and 8 bases stayed unmatched. The germline gives CDR1 SGHNT, CDR2 YENEEA. This CDR3 has 16 amino acids. Here the CDR3 reads CASSPETSGNYNEQFF. In nucleotides, the CDR3 is TGTGCCAGCAGCCCAGAGACTAGCGGTAACTACAATGAGCAGTTCTTC.

The chain combines TRBV7-2 with TRBJ1-2; 9 bases map to TRBD1. The CDR3 has 16 amino acids. V lost 5 bases to trimming and J lost 0 bases; unmatched junction nucleotides: 7. The germline gives CDR1 SGHTA, CDR2 FQGNSA. CDR3 coding DNA: TGTGCCAGCAGCCGGGACAGGGTGGCTACTAACTATGGCTACACCTTC. It specifies CASSRDRVATNYGYTF. The whole variable domain, remainder taken from reference TRBV7-2 and TRBJ1-2, is GAGVSQSPSNKVTEKGKDVELRCDPISGHTALYWYRQSLGQGLEFLIYFQGNSAPDKSGLPSDRFSAERTGGSVSTLTIQRTQQEDSAVYLCASSRDRVATNYGYTFGSGTRLTVV.

The rearrangement joins TRBV11-3 to TRBJ2-7, with no clear D. CDR1 and CDR2 (germline): SGHNT, YENEEA. Trimming took off 1 base at V and 4 bases at J, with 8 bases between the two ends. The CDR3 has 13 amino acids. In DNA form, the CDR3 reads TGTGCCAGCAGCTTAGTATCACTATACGAGCAGTACTTC. It translates to CASSLVSLYEQYF.

The chain joins TRBV2 to TRBJ1-1, with D perhaps matching TRBD1 (5 bases). Germline V gene sequence: CDR1 SNHLY, CDR2 FYNNEI. This CDR3 spans 15 amino acids. Trimming took 4 bases from V and 7 from J, leaving 19 bases between them. The CDR3 DNA reads TGTGCCAGCAGTGCGGCAGCGGGGGGGATGCGTGAAGCTTTCTTT. Protein sequence: CASSAAAGGMREAFF.

The sample holds one count of this clone. The rearrangement joins TRBV27 to TRBJ1-6; TRBD1 is a possible D gene (6 bases). Trimming left V 6 bases short and J 7 bases short, with 13 bases between. Germline CDR1 reads MNHEY; CDR2 reads SMNVEV (reference sequence). The CDR3 length is 14 residues. CDR3 region: CASSRGTRNSPLHF. CDR3 coding DNA: TGTGCCAGCAGCAGGGGAACGAGGAATTCACCCCTCCACTTT.

This clone has a single count. The J gene is TRBJ2-3, the V gene TRBV10-3; TRBD2 matches 12 bases. Germline CDR1 is ENHRY and CDR2 is SYGVKD. V gave up 3 bases and J gave up 3 bases; unmatched junction bases: 4. This CDR3 spans 16 amino acids. The CDR3 region is CAISDTTSGRTDTQYF. CDR3 nucleotide sequence: TGTGCCATCAGTGACACGACTAGCGGGAGAACAGATACGCAGTATTTT.

The CDR3 bases are TGTGCCAGCAGCTTGAGGGACAGGGAGAGAGAGACCCAGTACTTC. Translating gives CASSLRDRERETQYF. V and J are TRBV11-2 and TRBJ2-5; 9 bases match TRBD1. The CDR3 totals 15 residues. V gave up 3 bases and J gave up 4 bases; unmatched junction bases: 6. CDR1 and CDR2 (germline): SGHAT, FQNNGV.

This chain links TRBV7-2 with TRBJ2-6; a possible D gene is TRBD2 (5 bases). Germline CDR1 is SGHTA and CDR2 is FQGNSA. The CDR3 spans 21 residues. V shed 0 bases and J shed 0 bases, with 21 bases lying between them. This CDR3 is CASSLAQRGSSASSGANVLTF. In nucleotides, the CDR3 is TGTGCCAGCAGCTTAGCCCAACGAGGTAGTAGCGCGAGCTCTGGGGCCAACGTCCTGACTTTC.

This chain links TRBV28 with TRBJ2-7, with 7 nucleotides matching TRBD2. With 5 bases clipped from V and 5 bases from J, the junction kept 15 bases outside the gene matches. This CDR3 contains 16 residues. CDR1 MDHEN and CDR2 SYDVKM come from the germline V gene. The CDR3 DNA reads as TGTGCCAGCAGTCCGATCGGGGCGGGACTACCTAACGAGCAGTACTTC. Amino acids: CASSPIGAGLPNEQYF.

In its sample, this clone was seen a few times. This chain joins TRBV4-3 and TRBJ1-2; D might be TRBD1 (5 bases). The CDR3 totals 15 residues. V gave up 2 bases and J gave up 7 bases, with 17 bases separating them. CDR1 LGHNA and CDR2 YSLEER come from the germline V gene. The CDR3 region is CASSQTRGREGGYTF. The CDR3 region has the DNA TGCGCCAGCAGCCAAACTCGGGGGAGGGAGGGTGGCTACACCTTC.

The genes are TRBV19 and TRBJ2-7, with 13 bases that match TRBD2. Germline V gene data show CDR1 as LNHDA and CDR2 as SQIVND (reference sequence). The ends lost 0 bases at V and 5 bases at J; junction bases unmatched: 7. The CDR3 sequence is 17 residues long. Here the CDR3 reads CASSIDAGLAGTNEQYF. The DNA of the CDR3 is TGTGCCAGTAGTATAGATGCGGGACTAGCGGGAACCAACGAGCAGTACTTC.